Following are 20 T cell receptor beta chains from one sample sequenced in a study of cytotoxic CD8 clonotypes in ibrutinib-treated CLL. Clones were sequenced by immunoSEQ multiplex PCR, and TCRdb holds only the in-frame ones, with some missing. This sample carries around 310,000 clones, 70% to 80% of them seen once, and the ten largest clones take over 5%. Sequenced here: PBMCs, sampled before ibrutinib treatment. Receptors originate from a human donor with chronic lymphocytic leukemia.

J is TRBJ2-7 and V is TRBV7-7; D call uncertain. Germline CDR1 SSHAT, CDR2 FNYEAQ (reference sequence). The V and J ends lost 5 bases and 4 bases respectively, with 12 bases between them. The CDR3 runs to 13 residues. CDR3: CASSRVEKYEQYF. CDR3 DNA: TGTGCCAGCAGCCGGGTGGAGAAGTACGAGCAGTACTTC.

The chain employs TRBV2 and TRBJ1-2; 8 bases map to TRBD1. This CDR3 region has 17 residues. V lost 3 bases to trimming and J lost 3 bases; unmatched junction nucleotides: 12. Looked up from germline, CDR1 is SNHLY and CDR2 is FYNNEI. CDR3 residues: CASSDEKAGGADYGYTF. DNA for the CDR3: TGTGCCAGCAGTGATGAGAAGGCAGGGGGCGCGGACTATGGCTACACCTTC.

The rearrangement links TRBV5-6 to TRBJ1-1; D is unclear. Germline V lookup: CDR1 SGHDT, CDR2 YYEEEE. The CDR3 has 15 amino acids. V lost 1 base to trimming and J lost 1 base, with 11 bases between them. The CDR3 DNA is TGTGCCAGCAGCTTGTCTGTTACAGCGAACACTGAAGCTTTCTTT. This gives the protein CASSLSVTANTEAFF.

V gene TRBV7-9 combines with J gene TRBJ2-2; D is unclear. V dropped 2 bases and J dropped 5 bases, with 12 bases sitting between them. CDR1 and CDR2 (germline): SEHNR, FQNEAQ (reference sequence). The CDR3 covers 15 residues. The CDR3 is CASSLRTAGTGELFF. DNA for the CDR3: TGTGCCAGCAGCTTAAGGACCGCCGGGACCGGGGAGCTGTTTTTT.

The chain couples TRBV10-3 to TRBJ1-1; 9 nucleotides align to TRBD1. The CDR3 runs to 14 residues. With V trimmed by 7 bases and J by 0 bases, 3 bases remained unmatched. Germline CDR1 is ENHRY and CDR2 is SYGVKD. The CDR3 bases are TGTGCCATCACCGGGACAGGGATGAACACTGAAGCTTTCTTT. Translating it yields CAITGTGMNTEAFF.

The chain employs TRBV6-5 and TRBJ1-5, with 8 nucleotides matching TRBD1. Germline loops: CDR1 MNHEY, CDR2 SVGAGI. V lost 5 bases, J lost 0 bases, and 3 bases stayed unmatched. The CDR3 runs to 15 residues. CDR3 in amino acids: CASSKQGGSNQPQHF. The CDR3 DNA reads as TGTGCCAGCAGTAAACAGGGGGGTAGCAATCAGCCCCAGCATTTT.

The CDR3 here is CASSTAGGKNIQYF. The CDR3 coding sequence is TGTGCCAGCAGCACCGCAGGGGGGAAAAACATTCAGTACTTC. This sequence joins TRBV7-2 and TRBJ2-4; D perhaps matches TRBD1 (7 bases). V lost 5 bases, J lost 4 bases, and 12 bases lay in between. Germline-derived CDR1 and CDR2 are SGHTA and FQGNSA. CDR3 length: 14 residues.

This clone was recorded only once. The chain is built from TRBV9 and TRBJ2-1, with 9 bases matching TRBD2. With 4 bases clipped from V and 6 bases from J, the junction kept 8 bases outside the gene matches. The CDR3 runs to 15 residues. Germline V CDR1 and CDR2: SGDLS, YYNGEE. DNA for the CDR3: TGTGCCAGCAGCCGACTAGCGGAGCCCCGCAATGAGCAGTTCTTC. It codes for CASSRLAEPRNEQFF.

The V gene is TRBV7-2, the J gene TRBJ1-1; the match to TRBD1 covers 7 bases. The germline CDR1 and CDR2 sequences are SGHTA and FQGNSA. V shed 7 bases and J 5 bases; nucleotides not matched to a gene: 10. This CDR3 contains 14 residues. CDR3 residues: CASTPEGAWTEAFF. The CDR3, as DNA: TGTGCCAGCACCCCTGAGGGGGCGTGGACTGAAGCTTTCTTT.

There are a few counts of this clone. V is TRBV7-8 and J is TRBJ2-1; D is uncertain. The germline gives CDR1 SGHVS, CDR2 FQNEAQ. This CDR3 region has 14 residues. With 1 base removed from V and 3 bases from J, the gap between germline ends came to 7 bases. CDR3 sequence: CASSLEANYNEQFF. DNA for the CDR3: TGTGCCAGCAGCTTAGAAGCTAACTACAATGAGCAGTTCTTC.

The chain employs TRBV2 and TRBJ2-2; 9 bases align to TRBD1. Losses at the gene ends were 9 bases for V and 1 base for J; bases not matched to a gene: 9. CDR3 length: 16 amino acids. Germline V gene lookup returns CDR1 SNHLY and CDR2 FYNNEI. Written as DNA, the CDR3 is TGTGCCAGTTCTAAACAGGGGGCACAGAACACCGGGGAGCTGTTTTTT. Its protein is CASSKQGAQNTGELFF. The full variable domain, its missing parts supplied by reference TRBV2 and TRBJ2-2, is EPEVTQTPSHQVTQMGQEVILRCVPISNHLYFYWYRQILGQKVEFLVSFYNNEISEKSEIFDDQFSVERPDGSNFTLKIRSTKLEDSAMYFCASSKQGAQNTGELFFGEGSRLTVL.

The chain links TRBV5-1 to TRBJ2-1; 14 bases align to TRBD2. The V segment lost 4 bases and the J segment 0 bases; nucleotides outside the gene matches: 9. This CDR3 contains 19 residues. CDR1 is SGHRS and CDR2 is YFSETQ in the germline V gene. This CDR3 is CASSTGLAGAKSSYNEQFF. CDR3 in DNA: TGCGCCAGCAGCACGGGACTAGCGGGAGCTAAAAGCTCCTACAATGAGCAGTTCTTC.

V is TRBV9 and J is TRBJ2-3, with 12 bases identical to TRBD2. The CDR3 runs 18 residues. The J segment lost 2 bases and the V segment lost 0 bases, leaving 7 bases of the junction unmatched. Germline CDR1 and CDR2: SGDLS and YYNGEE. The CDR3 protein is CASSVASGLAGYTDTQYF. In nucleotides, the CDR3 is TGTGCCAGCAGCGTAGCCAGCGGACTAGCGGGGTACACAGATACGCAGTATTTT.

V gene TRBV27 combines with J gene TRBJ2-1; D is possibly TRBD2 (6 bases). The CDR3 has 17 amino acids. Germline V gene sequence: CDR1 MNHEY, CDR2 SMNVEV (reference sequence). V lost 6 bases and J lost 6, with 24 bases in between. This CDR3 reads CASRHTPRRDDLNEQFF. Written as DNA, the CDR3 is TGTGCCAGCAGACACACCCCCAGGAGGGACGACCTCAATGAGCAGTTCTTC.

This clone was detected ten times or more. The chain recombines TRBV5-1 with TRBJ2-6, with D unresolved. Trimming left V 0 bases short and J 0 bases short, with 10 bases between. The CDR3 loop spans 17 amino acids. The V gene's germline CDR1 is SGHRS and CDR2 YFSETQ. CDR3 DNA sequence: TGCGCCAGCAGCTTGGATTCCAGTCTCTCTGGGGCCAACGTCCTGACTTTC. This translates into CASSLDSSLSGANVLTF.

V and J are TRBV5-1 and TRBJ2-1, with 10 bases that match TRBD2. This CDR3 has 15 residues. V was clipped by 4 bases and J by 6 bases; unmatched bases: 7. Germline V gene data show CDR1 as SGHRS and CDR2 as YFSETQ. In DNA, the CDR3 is TGCGCCAGCAGCGTTTCTAGCGGGAGTTTCAATGAGCAGTTCTTC. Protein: CASSVSSGSFNEQFF.

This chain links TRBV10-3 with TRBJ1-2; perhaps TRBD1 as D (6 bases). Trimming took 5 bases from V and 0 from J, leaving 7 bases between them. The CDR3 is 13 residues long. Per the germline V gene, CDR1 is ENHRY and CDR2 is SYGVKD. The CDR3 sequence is CAISQGPNYGYTF. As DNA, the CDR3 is TGTGCCATCAGTCAGGGGCCTAACTATGGCTACACCTTC.

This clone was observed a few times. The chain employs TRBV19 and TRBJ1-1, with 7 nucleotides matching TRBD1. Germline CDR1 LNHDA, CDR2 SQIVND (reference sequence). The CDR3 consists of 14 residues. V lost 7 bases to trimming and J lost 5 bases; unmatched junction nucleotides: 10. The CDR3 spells CASKKDRLGTEAFF. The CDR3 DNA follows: TGTGCCAGTAAGAAGGACAGGCTCGGGACTGAAGCTTTCTTT.

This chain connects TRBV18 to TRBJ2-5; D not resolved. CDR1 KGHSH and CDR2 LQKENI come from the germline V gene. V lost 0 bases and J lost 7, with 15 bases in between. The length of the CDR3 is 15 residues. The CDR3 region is CASSPPSSHSGTQYF. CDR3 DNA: TGTGCCAGCTCACCACCTAGTTCGCATTCGGGGACCCAGTACTTC.

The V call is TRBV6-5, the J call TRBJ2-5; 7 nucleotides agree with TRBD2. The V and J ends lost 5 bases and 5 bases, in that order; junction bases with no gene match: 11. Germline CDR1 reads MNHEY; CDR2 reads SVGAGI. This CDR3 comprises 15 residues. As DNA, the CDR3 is TGTGCCAGCAGTAAGAGGACTAGGGGATACGAGACCCAGTACTTC. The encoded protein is CASSKRTRGYETQYF.